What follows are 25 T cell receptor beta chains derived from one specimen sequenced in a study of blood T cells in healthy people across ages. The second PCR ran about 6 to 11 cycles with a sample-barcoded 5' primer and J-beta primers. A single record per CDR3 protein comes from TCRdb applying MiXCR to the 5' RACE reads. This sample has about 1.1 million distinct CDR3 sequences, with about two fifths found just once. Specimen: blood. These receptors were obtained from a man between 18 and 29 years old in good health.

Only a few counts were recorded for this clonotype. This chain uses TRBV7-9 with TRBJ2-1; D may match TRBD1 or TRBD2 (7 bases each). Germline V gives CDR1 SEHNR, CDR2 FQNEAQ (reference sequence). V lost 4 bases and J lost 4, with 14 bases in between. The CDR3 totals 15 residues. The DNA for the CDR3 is TGTGCCAGCAGCTGGGAGCGGGACAGATACAATGAGCAGTTCTTC. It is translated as CASSWERDRYNEQFF.

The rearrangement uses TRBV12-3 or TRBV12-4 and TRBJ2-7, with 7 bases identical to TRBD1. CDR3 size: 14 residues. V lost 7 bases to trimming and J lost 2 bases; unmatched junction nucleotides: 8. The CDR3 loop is CASTWEDRAYEQYF. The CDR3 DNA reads TGTGCCAGCACCTGGGAAGACAGGGCCTACGAGCAGTACTTC.

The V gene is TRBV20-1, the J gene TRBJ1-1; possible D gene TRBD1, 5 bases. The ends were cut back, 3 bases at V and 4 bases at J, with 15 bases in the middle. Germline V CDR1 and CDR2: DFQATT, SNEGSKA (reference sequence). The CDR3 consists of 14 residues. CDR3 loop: CSARSPGAGTEAFF. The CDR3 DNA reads TGCAGTGCTAGGTCACCCGGGGCCGGCACTGAAGCTTTCTTT.

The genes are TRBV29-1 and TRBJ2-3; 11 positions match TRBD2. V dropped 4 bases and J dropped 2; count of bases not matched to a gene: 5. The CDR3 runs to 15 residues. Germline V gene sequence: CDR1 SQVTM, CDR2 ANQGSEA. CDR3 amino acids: CSVVTSGGFTDTQYF. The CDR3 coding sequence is TGCAGCGTTGTTACTAGCGGGGGTTTCACAGATACGCAGTATTTT.

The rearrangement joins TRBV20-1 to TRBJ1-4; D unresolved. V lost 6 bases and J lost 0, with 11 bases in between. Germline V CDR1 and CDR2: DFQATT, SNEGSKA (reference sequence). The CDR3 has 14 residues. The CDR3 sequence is CSAEIGATNEKLFF. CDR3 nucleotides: TGCAGTGCCGAAATAGGTGCAACTAATGAAAAACTGTTTTTT.

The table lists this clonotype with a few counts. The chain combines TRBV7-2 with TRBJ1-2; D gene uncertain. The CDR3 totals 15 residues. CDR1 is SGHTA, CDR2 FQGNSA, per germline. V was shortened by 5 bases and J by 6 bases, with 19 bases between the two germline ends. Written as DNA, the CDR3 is TGTGCCAGCAGCGTCCTTCCGGGCAGATCTAATGGCTACACCTTC. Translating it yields CASSVLPGRSNGYTF.

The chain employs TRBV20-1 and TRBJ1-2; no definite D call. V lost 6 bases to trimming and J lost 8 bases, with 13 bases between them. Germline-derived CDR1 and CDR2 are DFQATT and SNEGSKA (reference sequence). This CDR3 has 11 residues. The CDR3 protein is CSAPNLHGYTF. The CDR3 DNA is TGCAGTGCGCCGAATCTGCACGGCTACACCTTC.

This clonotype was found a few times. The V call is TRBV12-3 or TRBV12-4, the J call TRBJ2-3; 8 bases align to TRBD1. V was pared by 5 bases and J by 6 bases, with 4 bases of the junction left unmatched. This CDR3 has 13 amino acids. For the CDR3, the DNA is TGTGCCAGCAGTATCAGGGACAGGGATACGCAGTATTTT. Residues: CASSIRDRDTQYF.

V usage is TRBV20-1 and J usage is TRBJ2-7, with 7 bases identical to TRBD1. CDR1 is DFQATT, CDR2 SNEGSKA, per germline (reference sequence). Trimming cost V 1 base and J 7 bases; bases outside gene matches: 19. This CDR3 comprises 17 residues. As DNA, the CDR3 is TGCAGTGCTAGAGGGTGGACAGGAACTAAAAACTACAATGAGCAGTACTTC. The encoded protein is CSARGWTGTKNYNEQYF.

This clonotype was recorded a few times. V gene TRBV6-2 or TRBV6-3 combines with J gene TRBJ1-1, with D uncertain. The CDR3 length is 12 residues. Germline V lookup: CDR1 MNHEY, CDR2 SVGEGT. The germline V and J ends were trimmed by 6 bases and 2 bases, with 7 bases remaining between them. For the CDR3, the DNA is TGTGCCAGCAGCTACATAAACACTGAAGCTTTCTTT. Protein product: CASSYINTEAFF.

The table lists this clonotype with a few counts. The CDR3 protein is CATSDPSAGGTTDTQYF. CDR3 coding DNA: TGTGCCACCAGTGACCCCTCCGCAGGGGGTACCACAGATACGCAGTATTTT. The J gene is TRBJ2-3, the V gene TRBV24-1; 7 bases fit TRBD1. CDR1 KGHDR and CDR2 SFDVKD come from the germline V gene. Trimming took 4 bases from V and 2 from J; bases not matched to a gene: 11. The CDR3 totals 17 residues.

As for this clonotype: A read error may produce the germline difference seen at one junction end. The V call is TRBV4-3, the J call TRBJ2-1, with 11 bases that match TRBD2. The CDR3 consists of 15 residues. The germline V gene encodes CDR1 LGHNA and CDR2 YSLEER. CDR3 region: CASSQGTSGYNGQFF. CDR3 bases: TGCGCCAGCAGCCAAGGGACTAGCGGGTACAATGGGCAGTTCTTC.

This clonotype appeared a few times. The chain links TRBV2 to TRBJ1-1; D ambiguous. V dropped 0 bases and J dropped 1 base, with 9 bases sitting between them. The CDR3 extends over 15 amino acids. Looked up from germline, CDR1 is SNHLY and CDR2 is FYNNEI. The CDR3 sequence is CASSEARVGNTEAFF. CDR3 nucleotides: TGTGCCAGCAGTGAAGCAAGGGTAGGGAACACTGAAGCTTTCTTT.

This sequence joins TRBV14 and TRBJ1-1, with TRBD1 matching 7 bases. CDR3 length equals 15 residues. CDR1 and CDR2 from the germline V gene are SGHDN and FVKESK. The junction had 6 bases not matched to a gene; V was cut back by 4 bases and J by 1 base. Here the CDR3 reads CASSPRRDRNTEAFF. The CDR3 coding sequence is TGTGCCAGCAGCCCCCGCCGGGACAGGAACACTGAAGCTTTCTTT.

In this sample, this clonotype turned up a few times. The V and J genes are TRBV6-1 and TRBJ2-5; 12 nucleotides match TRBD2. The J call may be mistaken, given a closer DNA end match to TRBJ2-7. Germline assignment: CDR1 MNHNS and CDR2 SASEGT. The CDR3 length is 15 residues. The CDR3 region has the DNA TGTGCCAGCAGCATAGCGGGACTAGCGGGCTACGAGCAGTACTTC. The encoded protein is CASSIAGLAGYEQYF.

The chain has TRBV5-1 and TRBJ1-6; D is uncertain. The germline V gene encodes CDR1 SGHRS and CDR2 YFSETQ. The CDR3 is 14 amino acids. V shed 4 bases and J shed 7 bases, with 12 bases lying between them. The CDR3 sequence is CASSPEVTNSPLHF. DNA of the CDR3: TGCGCCAGCAGCCCGGAGGTCACAAATTCACCCCTCCACTTT.

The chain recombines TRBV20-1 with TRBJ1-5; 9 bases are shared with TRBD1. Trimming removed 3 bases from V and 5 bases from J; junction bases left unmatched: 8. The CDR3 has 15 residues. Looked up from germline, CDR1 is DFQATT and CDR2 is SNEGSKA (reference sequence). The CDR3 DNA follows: TGCAGTGCTAGTCCCCGGACAGGGGCCGATCAGCCCCAGCATTTT. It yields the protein CSASPRTGADQPQHF.

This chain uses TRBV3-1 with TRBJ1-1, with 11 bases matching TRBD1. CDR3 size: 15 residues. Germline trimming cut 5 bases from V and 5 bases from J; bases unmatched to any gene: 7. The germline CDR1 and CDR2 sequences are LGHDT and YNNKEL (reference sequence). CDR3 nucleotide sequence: TGTGCCAGCAGCTACGGACAGGGGGCAGGGACTGAAGCTTTCTTT. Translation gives CASSYGQGAGTEAFF.

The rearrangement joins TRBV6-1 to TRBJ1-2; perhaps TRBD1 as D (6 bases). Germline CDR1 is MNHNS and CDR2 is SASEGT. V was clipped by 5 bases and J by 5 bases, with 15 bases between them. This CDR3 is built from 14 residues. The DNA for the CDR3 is TGTGCCAGCAGTCGACGACAGGTCCTATATGGCTACACCTTC. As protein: CASSRRQVLYGYTF.

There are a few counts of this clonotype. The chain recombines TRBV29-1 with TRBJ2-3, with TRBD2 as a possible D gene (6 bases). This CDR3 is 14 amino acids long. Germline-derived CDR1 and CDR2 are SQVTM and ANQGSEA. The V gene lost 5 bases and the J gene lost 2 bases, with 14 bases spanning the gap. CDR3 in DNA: TGCAGCGTTCAAGGAGGGCCGGCCACAGATACGCAGTATTTT. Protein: CSVQGGPATDTQYF.

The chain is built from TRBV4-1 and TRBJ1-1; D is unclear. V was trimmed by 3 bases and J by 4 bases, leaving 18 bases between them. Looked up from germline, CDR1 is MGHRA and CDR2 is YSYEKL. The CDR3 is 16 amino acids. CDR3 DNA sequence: TGCGCCAGCAGCCAGATACCATTGGATGTTCGCACTGAAGCTTTCTTT. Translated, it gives CASSQIPLDVRTEAFF.

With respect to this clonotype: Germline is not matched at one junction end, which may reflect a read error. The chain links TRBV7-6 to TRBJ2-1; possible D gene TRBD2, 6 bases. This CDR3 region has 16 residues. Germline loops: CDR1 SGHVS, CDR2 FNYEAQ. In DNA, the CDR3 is TGTGCCAGCAGCATAGCGGCCGGGTGGATATACAATGAGCAGTTCTTC. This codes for CASSIAAGWIYNEQFF.

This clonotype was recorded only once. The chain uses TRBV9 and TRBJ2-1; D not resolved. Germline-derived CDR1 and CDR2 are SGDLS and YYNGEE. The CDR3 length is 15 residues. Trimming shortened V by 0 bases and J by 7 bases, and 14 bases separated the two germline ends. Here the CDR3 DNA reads TGTGCCAGCAGCGTAGCCACAGAGCTGCGGAATGAGCAGTTCTTC. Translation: CASSVATELRNEQFF.

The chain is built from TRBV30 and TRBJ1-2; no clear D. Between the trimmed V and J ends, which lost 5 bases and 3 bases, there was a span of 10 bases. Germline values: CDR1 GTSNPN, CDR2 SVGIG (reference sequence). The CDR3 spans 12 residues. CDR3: CAWGDTYYGYTF. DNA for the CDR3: TGTGCCTGGGGAGACACATACTATGGCTACACCTTC.

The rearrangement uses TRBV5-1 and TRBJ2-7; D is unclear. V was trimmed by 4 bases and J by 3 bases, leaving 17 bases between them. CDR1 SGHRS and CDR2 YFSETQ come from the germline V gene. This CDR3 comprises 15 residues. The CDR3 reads CASSPFETTDYEQYF. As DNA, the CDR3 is TGCGCCAGCAGCCCATTCGAGACAACTGACTACGAGCAGTACTTC. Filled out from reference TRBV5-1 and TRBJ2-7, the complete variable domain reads KAGVTQTPRYLIKTRGQQVTLSCSPISGHRSVSWYQQTPGQGLQFLFEYFSETQRNKGNFPGRFSGRQFSNSRSEMNVSTLELGDSALYLCASSPFETTDYEQYFGPGTRLTVT.